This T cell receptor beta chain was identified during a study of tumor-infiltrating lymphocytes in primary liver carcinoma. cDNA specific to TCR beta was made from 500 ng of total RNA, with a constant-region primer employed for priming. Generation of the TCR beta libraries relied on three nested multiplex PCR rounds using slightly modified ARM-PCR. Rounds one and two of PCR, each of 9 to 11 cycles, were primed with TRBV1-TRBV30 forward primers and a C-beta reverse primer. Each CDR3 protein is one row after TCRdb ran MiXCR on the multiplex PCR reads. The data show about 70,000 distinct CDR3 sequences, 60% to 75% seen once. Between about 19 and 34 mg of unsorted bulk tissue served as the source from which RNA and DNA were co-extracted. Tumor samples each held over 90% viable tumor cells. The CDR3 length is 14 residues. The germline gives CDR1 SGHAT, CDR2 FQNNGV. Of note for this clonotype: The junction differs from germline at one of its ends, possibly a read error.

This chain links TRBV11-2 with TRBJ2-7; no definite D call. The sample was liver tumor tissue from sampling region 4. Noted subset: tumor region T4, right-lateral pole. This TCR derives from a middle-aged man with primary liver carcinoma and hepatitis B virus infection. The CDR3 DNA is TGTGCCAGCAGCTTAGCTGATACTGCCTACGTGCAGTACTTC. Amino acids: CASSLADTAYVQYF.